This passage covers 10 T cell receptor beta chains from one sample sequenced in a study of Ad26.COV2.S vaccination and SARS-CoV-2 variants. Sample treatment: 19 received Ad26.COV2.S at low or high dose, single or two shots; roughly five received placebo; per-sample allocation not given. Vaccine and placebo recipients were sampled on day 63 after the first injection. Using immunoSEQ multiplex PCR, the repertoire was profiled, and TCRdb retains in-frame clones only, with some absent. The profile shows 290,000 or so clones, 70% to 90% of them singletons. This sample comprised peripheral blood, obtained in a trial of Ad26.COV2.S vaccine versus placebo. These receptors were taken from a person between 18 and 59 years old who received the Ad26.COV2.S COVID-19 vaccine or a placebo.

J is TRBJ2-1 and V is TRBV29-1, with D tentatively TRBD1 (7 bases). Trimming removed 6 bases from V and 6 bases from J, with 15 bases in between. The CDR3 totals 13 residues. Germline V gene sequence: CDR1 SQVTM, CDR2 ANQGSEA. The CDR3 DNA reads TGCAGCGTGCGGGACAGACCCTCCAATGAGCAGTTCTTC. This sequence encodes CSVRDRPSNEQFF.

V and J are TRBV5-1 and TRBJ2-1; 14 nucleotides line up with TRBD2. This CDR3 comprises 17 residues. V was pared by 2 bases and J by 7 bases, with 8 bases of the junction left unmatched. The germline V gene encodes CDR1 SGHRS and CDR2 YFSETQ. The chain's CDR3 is CASSLRLAGGPGNEQFF. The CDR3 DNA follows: TGCGCCAGCAGCTTAAGACTAGCGGGAGGGCCGGGGAATGAGCAGTTCTTC.

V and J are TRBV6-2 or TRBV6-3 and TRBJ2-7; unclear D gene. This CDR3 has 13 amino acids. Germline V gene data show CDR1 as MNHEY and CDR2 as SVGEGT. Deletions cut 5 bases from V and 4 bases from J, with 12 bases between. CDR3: CASSPSGSYEQYF. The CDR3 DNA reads TGTGCCAGCAGTCCATCCGGGTCTTACGAGCAGTACTTC.

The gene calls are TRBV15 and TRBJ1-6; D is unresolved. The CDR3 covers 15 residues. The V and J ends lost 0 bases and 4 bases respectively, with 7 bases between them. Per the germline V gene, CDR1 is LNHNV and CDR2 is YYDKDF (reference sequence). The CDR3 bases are TGTGCCACCAGCAGAGACGGGAATTATAATTCACCCCTCCACTTT. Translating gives CATSRDGNYNSPLHF.

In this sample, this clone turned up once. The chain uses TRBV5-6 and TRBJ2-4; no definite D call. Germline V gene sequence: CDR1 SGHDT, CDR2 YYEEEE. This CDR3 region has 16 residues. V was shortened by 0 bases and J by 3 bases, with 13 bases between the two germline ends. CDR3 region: CASSLGPQIGKNIQYF. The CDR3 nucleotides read TGTGCCAGCAGCTTGGGCCCCCAGATAGGCAAAAACATTCAGTACTTC.

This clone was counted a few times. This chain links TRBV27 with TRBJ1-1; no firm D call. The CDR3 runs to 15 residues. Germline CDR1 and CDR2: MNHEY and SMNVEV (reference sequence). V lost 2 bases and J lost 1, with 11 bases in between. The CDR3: CASSLMADANTEAFF. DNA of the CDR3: TGTGCCAGCAGTTTAATGGCAGACGCGAACACTGAAGCTTTCTTT.

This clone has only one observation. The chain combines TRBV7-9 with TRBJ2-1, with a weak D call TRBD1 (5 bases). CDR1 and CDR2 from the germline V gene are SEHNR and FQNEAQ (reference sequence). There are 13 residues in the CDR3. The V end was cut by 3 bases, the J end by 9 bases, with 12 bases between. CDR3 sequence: CASSFGRAGEQFF. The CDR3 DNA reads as TGTGCCAGCAGCTTTGGCAGGGCAGGTGAGCAGTTCTTC.

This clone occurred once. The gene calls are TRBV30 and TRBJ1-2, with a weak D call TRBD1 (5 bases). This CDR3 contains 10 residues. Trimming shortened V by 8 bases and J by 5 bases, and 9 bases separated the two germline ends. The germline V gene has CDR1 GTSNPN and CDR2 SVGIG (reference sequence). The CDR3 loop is CADGTYGYTF. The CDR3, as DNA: TGTGCCGACGGGACGTATGGCTACACCTTC.

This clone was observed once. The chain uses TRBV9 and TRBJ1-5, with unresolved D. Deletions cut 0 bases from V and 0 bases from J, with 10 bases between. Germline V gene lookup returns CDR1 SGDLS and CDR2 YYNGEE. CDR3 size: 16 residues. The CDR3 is CASSVGMGNSNQPQHF. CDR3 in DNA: TGTGCCAGCAGCGTAGGTATGGGGAATAGCAATCAGCCCCAGCATTTT.

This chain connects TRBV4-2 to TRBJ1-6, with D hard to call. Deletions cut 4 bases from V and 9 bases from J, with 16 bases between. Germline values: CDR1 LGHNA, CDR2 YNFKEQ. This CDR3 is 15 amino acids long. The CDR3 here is CASSLEGAEISPLHF. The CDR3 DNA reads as TGTGCCAGCAGCCTAGAGGGTGCAGAAATTTCACCCCTCCACTTT.